One and the same sample provided the 21 T cell receptor beta chains below, sequenced in a study of cytomegalovirus exposure and HLA in healthy donors. Amplification used 60 Vbeta primers and 13 Jbeta primers. Data came from immunoSEQ multiplex PCR; TCRdb stores just in-frame clones and leaves some out. This table has about 140,000 clones, approximately 80% appearing once. The specimen sequenced was PBMCs. Every receptor here comes from a male donor in good health and CMV-seronegative.

V usage is TRBV6-1 and J usage is TRBJ2-3; D not resolved. Trimming left V 7 bases short and J 6 bases short, with 17 bases between. The CDR3 runs 14 residues. Germline V lookup: CDR1 MNHNS, CDR2 SASEGT. CDR3 bases: TGTGCCAGCATTGCATCACTGAACGTGGATACGCAGTATTTT. Translation: CASIASLNVDTQYF.

The chain joins TRBV27 to TRBJ1-6, with a possible D match to TRBD1 (6 bases). The CDR3 is made up of 12 amino acids. Germline V lookup: CDR1 MNHEY, CDR2 SMNVEV (reference sequence). V lost 0 bases, J lost 14 bases, and 8 bases lay in between. The chain's CDR3 is CASSLSGQALHF. The DNA for the CDR3 is TGTGCCAGCAGTTTATCGGGACAAGCCCTCCACTTT.

V usage is TRBV10-1 and J usage is TRBJ2-2; TRBD1 matches at 9 bases. The V segment lost 8 bases and the J segment 3 bases; nucleotides outside the gene matches: 4. The CDR3 has 14 amino acids. In germline, CDR1 is WNHNN, CDR2 SYGVQD (reference sequence). CDR3 amino acids: CASGQGSDTGELFF. DNA for the CDR3: TGCGCCAGCGGACAGGGGTCGGACACCGGGGAGCTGTTTTTT.

The chain is built from TRBV6-1 and TRBJ1-1; weak D call: TRBD1 (5 bases). CDR1 MNHNS and CDR2 SASEGT come from the germline V gene. V lost 5 bases to trimming and J lost 5 bases, with 12 bases between them. The CDR3 is 13 amino acids. The DNA of the CDR3 is TGTGCCAGCAGTTATAGGGGAGGAACTGAAGCTTTCTTT. Protein sequence: CASSYRGGTEAFF.

This chain links TRBV11-1 with TRBJ1-6; TRBD1 matches at 7 bases. Per the germline V gene, CDR1 is SGHAT and CDR2 is FQDESV (reference sequence). V trimming: 1 base; J trimming: 6 bases; junction bases outside the gene matches: 0. This CDR3 is built from 14 residues. The CDR3 sequence is CASSLDRGNSPLHF. The CDR3 region has the DNA TGTGCCAGCAGCTTAGACAGGGGTAATTCACCCCTCCACTTT.

The CDR3 loop reads CASSLVAGEETQYF. The CDR3 DNA is TGTGCCAGCAGCTTAGTAGCGGGGGAAGAGACCCAGTACTTC. The chain carries TRBV7-8 and TRBJ2-5, with TRBD2 matching 9 bases. Looked up from germline, CDR1 is SGHVS and CDR2 is FQNEAQ. The junction had 0 bases not matched to a gene; V was cut back by 1 base and J by 3 bases. This CDR3 contains 14 residues.

V is TRBV7-2 and J is TRBJ1-2, with D possibly matching TRBD1 (6 bases). V lost 6 bases, J lost 2 bases, and 13 bases lay in between. The CDR3 is 14 amino acids. Looked up from germline, CDR1 is SGHTA and CDR2 is FQGNSA. The CDR3 protein is CASRGGTLNYGYTF. The CDR3 DNA is TGTGCCAGCAGGGGAGGGACACTGAACTATGGCTACACCTTC.

The V call is TRBV28, the J call TRBJ2-4, with 8 bases matching TRBD1. CDR3 length equals 14 residues. Germline V gene lookup returns CDR1 MDHEN and CDR2 SYDVKM. V trimming: 5 bases; J trimming: 8 bases; junction bases outside the gene matches: 8. The CDR3: CASSSPVTGDIQYF. The CDR3 DNA follows: TGTGCCAGCAGTAGCCCGGTGACAGGGGACATTCAGTACTTC. The full variable domain, rest sourced from reference TRBV28 and TRBJ2-4, is DVKVTQSSRYLVKRTGEKVFLECVQDMDHENMFWYRQDPGLGLRLIYFSYDVKMKEKGDIPEGYSVSREKKERFSLILESASTNQTSMYLCASSSPVTGDIQYFGAGTRLSVL.

This clone appeared once. The V call is TRBV30, the J call TRBJ1-6; D gene ambiguous. V lost 0 bases to trimming and J lost 0 bases, with 9 bases between them. The CDR3 totals 16 residues. Germline-derived CDR1 and CDR2 are GTSNPN and SVGIG (reference sequence). This chain's CDR3 is CAWSVQGSSYNSPLHF. In nucleotides, the CDR3 is TGTGCCTGGAGTGTACAAGGGAGCTCCTATAATTCACCCCTCCACTTT.

The chain recombines TRBV4-3 with TRBJ2-1; D not resolved. CDR1 is LGHNA, CDR2 YSLEER, per germline. V was shortened by 0 bases and J by 9 bases, with 15 bases between the two germline ends. CDR3 size: 15 residues. CDR3 amino acids: CASSQDVQVFVEQFF. CDR3 DNA: TGCGCCAGCAGCCAAGATGTTCAGGTTTTTGTTGAGCAGTTCTTC.

This clone was seen a few times. The sample carries other DNA sequences with the same CDR3. This chain links TRBV6-6 with TRBJ2-2; D gene uncertain. This CDR3 comprises 13 residues. Trimming took off 6 bases at V and 1 base at J, with 6 bases between the two ends. Germline assignment: CDR1 MNHNY and CDR2 SVGAGI (reference sequence). The DNA for the CDR3 is TGTGCCAGCAGAACAGAGAACACCGGGGAGCTGTTTTTT. Residues: CASRTENTGELFF.

The chain has TRBV30 and TRBJ2-4, with 7 bases lining up with TRBD1. The ends lost 0 bases at V and 3 bases at J; junction bases unmatched: 2. Germline lookup yields CDR1 GTSNPN and CDR2 SVGIG (reference sequence). The CDR3 loop spans 14 amino acids. The CDR3, as DNA: TGTGCCTGGAGTGTACAGGGGAGCAAAAACATTCAGTACTTC. Translated, it gives CAWSVQGSKNIQYF.

The chain is built from TRBV5-1 and TRBJ1-4, with 9 bases fitting TRBD1. The CDR3 totals 16 residues. V was clipped by 4 bases and J by 1 base; unmatched bases: 5. From germline, CDR1 is SGHRS and CDR2 YFSETQ. The CDR3 coding sequence is TGCGCCAGCAGCCTACGACAGGGGGGAACTAATGAAAAACTGTTTTTT. The encoded protein is CASSLRQGGTNEKLFF.

This clone was seen a few times. The chain employs TRBV11-2 and TRBJ2-3, with 11 bases matching TRBD2. V gave up 4 bases and J gave up 5 bases; unmatched junction bases: 5. CDR3 size: 15 residues. CDR1 is SGHAT and CDR2 is FQNNGV in the germline V gene. The CDR3 spells CASSSSGGMGDTQYF. In DNA, the CDR3 is TGTGCCAGCAGCTCTAGCGGGGGGATGGGAGATACGCAGTATTTT.

The chain is built from TRBV5-6 and TRBJ1-1; D gene unclear. In germline, CDR1 is SGHDT, CDR2 YYEEEE. The CDR3 spans 15 residues. V lost 5 bases and J lost 3, with 17 bases in between. The CDR3 DNA is TGTGCCAGCAGGCCATTGGAGTTGCGGGACACTGAAGCTTTCTTT. This sequence encodes CASRPLELRDTEAFF.

In the case of this clone: The junction does not match germline at one end; this may be a read error. The chain joins TRBV29-1 to TRBJ1-4, with a possible D match to TRBD1 (5 bases). The CDR3 sequence is 13 residues long. Germline values: CDR1 SQVTM, CDR2 ANQGSEA. CDR3 sequence: CSVVDSPNGKLFF. The CDR3 nucleotides read TGCAGCGTTGTCGACAGTCCGAATGGAAAACTGTTTTTT. Combining the CDR3 with reference TRBV29-1 and TRBJ1-4 gives the whole variable domain SAVISQKPSRDICQRGTSLTIQCQVDSQVTMMFWYRQQPGQSLTLIATANQGSEATYESGFVIDKFPISRPNLTFSTLTVSNMSPEDSSIYLCSVVDSPNGKLFFGSGTQLSVL.

J is TRBJ2-7 and V is TRBV5-4; 8 nucleotides align to TRBD1. The CDR3 extends over 15 amino acids. The germline CDR1 and CDR2 sequences are SGHNT and YYREEE (reference sequence). V was clipped by 1 base and J by 3 bases; unmatched bases: 6. The DNA of the CDR3 is TGTGCCAGCAGCTTGCTCGGACAGGGAGACTACGAGCAGTACTTC. Protein product: CASSLLGQGDYEQYF.

The V call is TRBV4-2, the J call TRBJ1-2; possibly TRBD1 for D (5 bases). This CDR3 is 15 amino acids long. V was clipped by 3 bases and J by 6 bases, with 17 bases between them. From germline, CDR1 is LGHNA and CDR2 YNFKEQ. The CDR3 sequence is CASSQGGWGRDGYTF. CDR3 bases: TGTGCCAGCAGCCAGGGGGGTTGGGGACGAGATGGCTACACCTTC.

The chain recombines TRBV4-1 with TRBJ1-2; D is undetermined. Germline V gene sequence: CDR1 MGHRA, CDR2 YSYEKL. V was shortened by 1 base and J by 2 bases, with 8 bases between the two germline ends. This CDR3 is 14 amino acids long. The CDR3 DNA reads as TGCGCCAGCAGCCAAGTCTCTGCGAACTATGGCTACACCTTC. Translation gives CASSQVSANYGYTF.

In this sample, this clone turned up a few times. The CDR3 coding sequence is TGTGCCAGCATATGGGGACACCGAATAGCTCTGGGCACCATATATTTT. Translating it yields CASIWGHRIALGTIYF. V is TRBV6-8 and J is TRBJ1-3; D is possibly TRBD1 (6 bases). There are 16 residues in the CDR3. V lost 7 bases and J 9 bases, leaving 25 bases between the germline ends. The V gene's germline CDR1 is MNHGY and CDR2 SAAAGT.

This chain uses TRBV2 with TRBJ2-1, with 10 nucleotides matching TRBD2. J lost 9 bases, V lost 7 bases, and 9 bases had no gene match. This CDR3 region has 14 residues. The germline V gene has CDR1 SNHLY and CDR2 FYNNEI. The CDR3 DNA sequence: TGTGCCAGCACTAAATCTAGCGGGGGCGGTGAGCAGTTCTTC. This translates into CASTKSSGGGEQFF.